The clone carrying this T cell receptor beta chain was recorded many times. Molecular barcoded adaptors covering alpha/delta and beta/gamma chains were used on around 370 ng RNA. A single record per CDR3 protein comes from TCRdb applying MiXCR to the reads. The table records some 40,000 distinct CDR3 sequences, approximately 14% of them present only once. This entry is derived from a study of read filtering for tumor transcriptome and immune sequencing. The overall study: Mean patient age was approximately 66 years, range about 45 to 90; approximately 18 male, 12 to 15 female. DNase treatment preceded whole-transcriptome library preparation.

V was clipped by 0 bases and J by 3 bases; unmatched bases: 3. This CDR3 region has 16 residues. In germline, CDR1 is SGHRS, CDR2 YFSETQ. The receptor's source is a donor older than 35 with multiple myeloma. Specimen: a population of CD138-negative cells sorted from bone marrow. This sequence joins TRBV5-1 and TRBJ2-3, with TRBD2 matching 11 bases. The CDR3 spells CASSLEVAGGTDTQYF. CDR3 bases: TGCGCCAGCAGCTTGGAAGTAGCGGGAGGGACAGATACGCAGTATTTT. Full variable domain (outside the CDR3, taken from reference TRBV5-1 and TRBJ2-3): KAGVTQTPRYLIKTRGQQVTLSCSPISGHRSVSWYQQTPGQGLQFLFEYFSETQRNKGNFPGRFSGRQFSNSRSEMNVSTLELGDSALYLCASSLEVAGGTDTQYFGPGTRLTVL.